The 8 T cell receptor beta chains below all came from one sample that was sequenced in a study of cytotoxic CD8 clonotypes in ibrutinib-treated CLL. Sequenced by immunoSEQ multiplex PCR; TCRdb stores in-frame clones only, minus some. The sample lists 40,000 to 55,000 clones; approximately 87% were seen once. Material: PBMCs, obtained after 24 months of ibrutinib treatment. These receptor sequences come from a human donor with chronic lymphocytic leukemia.

The V call is TRBV18, the J call TRBJ1-1, with 10 bases that match TRBD1. Germline CDR1 reads KGHSH; CDR2 reads LQKENI. The CDR3 totals 16 residues. The ends lost 4 bases at V and 3 bases at J; junction bases unmatched: 8. CDR3 DNA: TGTGCCAGCTCACTCACGACAGGGGGCACGGACACTGAAGCTTTCTTT. It encodes CASSLTTGGTDTEAFF.

V usage is TRBV5-6 and J usage is TRBJ2-3, with 7 positions matching TRBD2. The germline CDR1 and CDR2 sequences are SGHDT and YYEEEE. The CDR3 loop spans 12 amino acids. Losses at the gene ends were 4 bases for V and 9 bases for J; bases not matched to a gene: 5. Here the CDR3 DNA reads TGTGCCAGCAGCCCCGGGACTATAACGCAGTATTTT. This encodes CASSPGTITQYF.

This sequence joins TRBV6-6 and TRBJ2-3; TRBD2 agrees at 8 bases. The J segment lost 4 bases and the V segment lost 0 bases, leaving 3 bases of the junction unmatched. The CDR3 covers 15 residues. Looked up from germline, CDR1 is MNHNY and CDR2 is SVGAGI (reference sequence). CDR3 amino acids: CASSYSAGAADTQYF. CDR3 DNA: TGTGCCAGCAGTTACTCAGCGGGAGCTGCAGATACGCAGTATTTT.

The chain joins TRBV6-5 to TRBJ2-7, with no clear D. The CDR3 spans 14 residues. Germline-derived CDR1 and CDR2 are MNHEY and SVGAGI. Trimming left V 7 bases short and J 3 bases short, with 16 bases between. This CDR3 is CASMDGSKSYEQYF. CDR3 bases: TGTGCCAGCATGGACGGATCAAAGAGCTACGAGCAGTACTTC.

This sequence joins TRBV7-2 and TRBJ2-7, with TRBD1 matching 8 bases. CDR1 and CDR2 from the germline V gene are SGHTA and FQGNSA. The ends lost 0 bases at V and 3 bases at J; junction bases unmatched: 4. The CDR3 is 15 amino acids. CDR3 sequence: CASSLAQGGVYEQYF. The CDR3 nucleotides read TGTGCCAGCAGCTTAGCACAGGGGGGAGTCTACGAGCAGTACTTC.

The chain joins TRBV5-1 to TRBJ2-3; D is uncertain. Per the germline V gene, CDR1 is SGHRS and CDR2 is YFSETQ. The V end was cut by 7 bases, the J end by 4 bases, with 10 bases between. The CDR3 is made up of 12 amino acids. The CDR3 sequence is CASSLDSDTQYF. Here the CDR3 DNA reads TGCGCCAGCTCCCTCGACTCAGATACGCAGTATTTT. Drawing the rest from reference TRBV5-1 and TRBJ2-3, the complete variable domain is KAGVTQTPRYLIKTRGQQVTLSCSPISGHRSVSWYQQTPGQGLQFLFEYFSETQRNKGNFPGRFSGRQFSNSRSEMNVSTLELGDSALYLCASSLDSDTQYFGPGTRLTVL.

The rearrangement links TRBV28 to TRBJ2-5; D possibly matches TRBD1 or TRBD2 (5 bases each). This CDR3 is 15 amino acids long. Trimming left V 3 bases short and J 5 bases short, with 16 bases between. CDR1 and CDR2 from the germline V gene are MDHEN and SYDVKM. The CDR3 sequence is CASSLSDWAGETQYF. The CDR3 nucleotides read TGTGCCAGCAGTTTGTCGGACTGGGCAGGGGAGACCCAGTACTTC.

The V and J genes are TRBV18 and TRBJ2-3; 11 bases align to TRBD2. This CDR3 is 16 amino acids long. Germline V gene lookup returns CDR1 KGHSH and CDR2 LQKENI. J was trimmed by 2 bases and V by 8 bases; bases with no gene match: 9. CDR3 sequence reads: CASATGTSGLTDTQYF. For the CDR3, the DNA is TGTGCCAGCGCGACCGGGACTAGCGGACTCACAGATACGCAGTATTTT.